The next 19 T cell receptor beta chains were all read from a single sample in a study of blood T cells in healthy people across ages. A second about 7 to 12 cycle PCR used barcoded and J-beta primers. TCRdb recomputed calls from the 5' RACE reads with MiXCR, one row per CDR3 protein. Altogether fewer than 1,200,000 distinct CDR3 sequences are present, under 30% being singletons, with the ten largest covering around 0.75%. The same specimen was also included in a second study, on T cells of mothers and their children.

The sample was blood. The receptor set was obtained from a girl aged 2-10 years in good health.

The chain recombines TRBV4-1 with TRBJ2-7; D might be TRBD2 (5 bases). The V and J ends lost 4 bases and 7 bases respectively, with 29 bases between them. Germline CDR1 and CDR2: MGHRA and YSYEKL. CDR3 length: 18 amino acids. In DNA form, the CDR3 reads TGCGCCAGCAGCCTATCTGACGGGGAGCTGTCTCCGGCAATTGAGCAGTACTTC. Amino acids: CASSLSDGELSPAIEQYF.

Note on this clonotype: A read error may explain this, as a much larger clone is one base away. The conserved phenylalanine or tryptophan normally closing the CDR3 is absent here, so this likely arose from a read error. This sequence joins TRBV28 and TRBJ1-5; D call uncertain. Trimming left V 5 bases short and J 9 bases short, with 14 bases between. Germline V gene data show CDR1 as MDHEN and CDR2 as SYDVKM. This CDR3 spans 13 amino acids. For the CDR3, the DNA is TGTGCCAGCAGTCCCCTACGGTGGGGGCCCCAGCATTCT. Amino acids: CASSPLRWGPQHS.

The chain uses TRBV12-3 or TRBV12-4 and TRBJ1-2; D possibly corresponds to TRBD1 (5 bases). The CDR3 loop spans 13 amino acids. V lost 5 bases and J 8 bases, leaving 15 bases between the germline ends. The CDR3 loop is CASSQGLPTGYTF. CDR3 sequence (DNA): TGTGCCAGCAGTCAGGGACTCCCGACGGGCTACACCTTC.

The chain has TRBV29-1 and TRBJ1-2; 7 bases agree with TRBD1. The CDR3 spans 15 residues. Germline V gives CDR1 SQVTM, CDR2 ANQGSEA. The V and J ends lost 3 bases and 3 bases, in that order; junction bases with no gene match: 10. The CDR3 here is CSVERSVDRDYGYTF. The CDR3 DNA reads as TGCAGCGTTGAGAGATCGGTCGACAGGGACTATGGCTACACCTTC.

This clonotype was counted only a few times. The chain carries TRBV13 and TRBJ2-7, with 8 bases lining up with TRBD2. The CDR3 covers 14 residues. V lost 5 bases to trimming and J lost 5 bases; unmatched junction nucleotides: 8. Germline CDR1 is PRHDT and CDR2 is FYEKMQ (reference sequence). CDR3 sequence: CASSPDQRENEQYF. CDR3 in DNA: TGTGCCAGCAGCCCGGACCAGCGGGAGAACGAGCAGTACTTC. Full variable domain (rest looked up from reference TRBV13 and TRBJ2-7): AAGVIQSPRHLIKEKRETATLKCYPIPRHDTVYWYQQGPGQDPQFLISFYEKMQSDKGSIPDRFSAQQFSDYHSELNMSSLELGDSALYFCASSPDQRENEQYFGPGTRLTVT.

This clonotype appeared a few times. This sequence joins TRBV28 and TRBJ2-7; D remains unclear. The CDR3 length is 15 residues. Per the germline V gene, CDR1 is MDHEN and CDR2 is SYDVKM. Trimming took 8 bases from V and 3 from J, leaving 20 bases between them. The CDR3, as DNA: TGTGCCAGCGGCGACGACGGATCGCTGAACTACGAGCAGTACTTC. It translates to CASGDDGSLNYEQYF.

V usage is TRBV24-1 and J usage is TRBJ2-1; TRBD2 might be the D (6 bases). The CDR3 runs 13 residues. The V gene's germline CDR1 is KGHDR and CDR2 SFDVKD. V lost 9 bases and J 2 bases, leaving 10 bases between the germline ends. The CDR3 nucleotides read TGTGCCACCGGAGGGACTGCCTACAATGAGCAGTTCTTC. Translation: CATGGTAYNEQFF.

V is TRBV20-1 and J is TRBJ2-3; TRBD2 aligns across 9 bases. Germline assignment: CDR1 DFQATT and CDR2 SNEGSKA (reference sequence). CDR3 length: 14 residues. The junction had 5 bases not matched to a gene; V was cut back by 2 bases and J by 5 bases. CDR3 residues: CSARIAGAGDTQYF. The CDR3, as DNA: TGCAGTGCTAGAATAGCGGGGGCGGGAGATACGCAGTATTTT.

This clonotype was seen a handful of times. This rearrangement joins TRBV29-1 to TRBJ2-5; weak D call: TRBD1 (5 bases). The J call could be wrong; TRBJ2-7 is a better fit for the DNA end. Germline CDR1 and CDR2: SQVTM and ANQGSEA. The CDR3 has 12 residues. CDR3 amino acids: CSVVDNTYEQYF. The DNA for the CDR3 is TGCAGCGTTGTGGACAACACTTACGAGCAGTACTTC.

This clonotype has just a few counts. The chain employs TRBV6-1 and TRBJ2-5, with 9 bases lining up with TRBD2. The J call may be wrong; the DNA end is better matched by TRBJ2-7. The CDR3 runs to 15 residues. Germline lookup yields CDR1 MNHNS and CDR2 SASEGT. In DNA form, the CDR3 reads TGTGCCAGCAGTGATTTTAGCGGGAGAGGATACGAGCAGTACTTC. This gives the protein CASSDFSGRGYEQYF.

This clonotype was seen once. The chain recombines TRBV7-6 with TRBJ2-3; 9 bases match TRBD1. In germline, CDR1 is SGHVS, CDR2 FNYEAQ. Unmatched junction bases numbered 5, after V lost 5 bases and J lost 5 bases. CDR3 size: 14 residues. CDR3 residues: CASSTQGAGDTQYF. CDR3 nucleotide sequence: TGTGCCAGCAGCACACAGGGGGCCGGAGATACGCAGTATTTT.

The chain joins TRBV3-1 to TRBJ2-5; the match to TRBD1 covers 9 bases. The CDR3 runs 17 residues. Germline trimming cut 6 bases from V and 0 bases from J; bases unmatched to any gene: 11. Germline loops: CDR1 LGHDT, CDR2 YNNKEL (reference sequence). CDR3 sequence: CASRPTGGADYQETQYF. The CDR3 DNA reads TGTGCCAGCAGGCCTACAGGGGGCGCCGACTACCAAGAGACCCAGTACTTC.

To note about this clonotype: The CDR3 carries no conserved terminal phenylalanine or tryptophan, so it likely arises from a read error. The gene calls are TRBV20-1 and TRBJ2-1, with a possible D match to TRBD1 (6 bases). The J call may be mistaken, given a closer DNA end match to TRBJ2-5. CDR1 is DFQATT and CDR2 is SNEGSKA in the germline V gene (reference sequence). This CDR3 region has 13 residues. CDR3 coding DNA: TGCAGTGCTTCTACAGGGATAGGGGAGACCCAGTACCTC. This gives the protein CSASTGIGETQYL.

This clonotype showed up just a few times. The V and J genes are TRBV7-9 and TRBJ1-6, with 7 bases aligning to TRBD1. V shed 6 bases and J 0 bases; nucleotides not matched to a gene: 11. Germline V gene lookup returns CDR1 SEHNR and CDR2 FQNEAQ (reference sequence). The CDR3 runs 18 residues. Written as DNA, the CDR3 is TGTGCCAGCAGTCCTGGGACAGACAGTTCCTCCTATAATTCACCCCTCCACTTT. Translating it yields CASSPGTDSSSYNSPLHF.

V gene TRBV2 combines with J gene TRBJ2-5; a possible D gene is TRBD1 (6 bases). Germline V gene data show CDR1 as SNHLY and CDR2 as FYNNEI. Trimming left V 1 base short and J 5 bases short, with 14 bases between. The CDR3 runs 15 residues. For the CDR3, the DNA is TGTGCCAGCAGTGAAGATGTTGGGGGCCTGGAGACCCAGTACTTC. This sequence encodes CASSEDVGGLETQYF.

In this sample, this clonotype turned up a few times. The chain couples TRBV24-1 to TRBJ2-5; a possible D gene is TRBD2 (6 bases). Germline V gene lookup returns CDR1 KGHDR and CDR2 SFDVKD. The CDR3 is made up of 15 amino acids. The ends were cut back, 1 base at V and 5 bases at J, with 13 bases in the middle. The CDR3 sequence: CATSDLRSGEETQYF. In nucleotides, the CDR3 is TGTGCCACCAGTGATTTACGGTCGGGGGAGGAGACCCAGTACTTC.

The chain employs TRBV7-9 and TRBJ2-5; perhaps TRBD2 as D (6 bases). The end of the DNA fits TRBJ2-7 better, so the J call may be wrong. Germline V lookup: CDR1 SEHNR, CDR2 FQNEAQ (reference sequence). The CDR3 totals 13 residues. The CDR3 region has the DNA TGTGCCAGCAGCTCCCGGGACTTCTACGAGCAGTACTTC. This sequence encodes CASSSRDFYEQYF.

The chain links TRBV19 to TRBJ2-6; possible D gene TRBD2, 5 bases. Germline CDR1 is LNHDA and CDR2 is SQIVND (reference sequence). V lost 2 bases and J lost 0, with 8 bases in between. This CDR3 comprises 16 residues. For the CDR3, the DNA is TGTGCCAGTAGTATATTCGGACTCTCTGGGGCCAACGTCCTGACTTTC. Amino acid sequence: CASSIFGLSGANVLTF.

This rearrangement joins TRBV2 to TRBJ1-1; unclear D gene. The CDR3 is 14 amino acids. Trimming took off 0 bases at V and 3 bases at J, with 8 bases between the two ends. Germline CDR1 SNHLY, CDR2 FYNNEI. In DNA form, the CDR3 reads TGTGCCAGCAGTGAAGCGGCGGGATACACTGAAGCTTTCTTT. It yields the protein CASSEAAGYTEAFF.